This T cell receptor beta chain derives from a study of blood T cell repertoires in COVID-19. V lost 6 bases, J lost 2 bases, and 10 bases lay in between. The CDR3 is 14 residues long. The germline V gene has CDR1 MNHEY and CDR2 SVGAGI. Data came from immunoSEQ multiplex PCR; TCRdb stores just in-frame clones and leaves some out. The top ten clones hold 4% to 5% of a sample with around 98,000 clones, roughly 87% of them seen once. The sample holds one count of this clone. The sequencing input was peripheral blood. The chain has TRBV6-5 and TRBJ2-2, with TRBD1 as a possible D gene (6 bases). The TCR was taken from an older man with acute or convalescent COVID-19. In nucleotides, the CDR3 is TGTGCCAGCAGATCCGGGACAAACACCGGGGAGCTGTTTTTT. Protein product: CASRSGTNTGELFF.